A selection of T cell receptor beta chains follows, all from one sample in a study of shared clonotypes between healthy human individuals. Produced via immunoSEQ multiplex PCR; TCRdb's table is partial and in-frame only. Among 950,000 to 1,300,000 clones, about 80% were seen once, and the ten largest hold around 1.5%. The specimen was memory CD4+ T cells sorted from blood. Receptor source: a man between 18 and 29 years old in good health. The CDR3 runs from the conserved cysteine through the conserved F or W.

CARSTGYTEAFF	TRBV30	TRBJ1-1
CASSSGLAGDEQYF	TRBV5-1	TRBJ2-5
CASSRTNAGGKGDTQYF	TRBV5-1	TRBJ2-3
CASSQDLIPGSGYGYTF	TRBV4-1	TRBJ1-2
CASSMTAGRGTTEAFF	TRBV27	TRBJ1-1
CASSLTSGRDIQYF	TRBV5-4	TRBJ2-4
CASSRTGRYEQYF	TRBV5-4	TRBJ2-7
CASSQGKTGGSETQYF	TRBV4-2	TRBJ2-5
CATSRDRGNEKLFF	TRBV15	TRBJ1-4
CASNWSERVNSPLHF	TRBV6-1	TRBJ1-6
CASSGEVGGYEQYF	TRBV6-1	TRBJ2-7
CATSRDRVFGESNQPQHF	TRBV15	TRBJ1-5
CATEPQANTEAFF	TRBV7-9	TRBJ1-1
CASSEAGGKETQYF	TRBV2	TRBJ2-5
CASSVDRGFYEQYF	TRBV9	TRBJ2-7
CASSEGQRETQYF	TRBV2	TRBJ2-5
CASSLDTTRRYEQYF	TRBV5-1	TRBJ2-7
CASSQDRNIQYF	TRBV14	TRBJ2-4
CASSQGEGRQPQHF	TRBV4-1	TRBJ1-5
CASRRDSPNTGELFF	TRBV6-6	TRBJ2-2
CASSPDPSYEQYF	TRBV5-1	TRBJ2-7
CASSIIPSSGRAETQYF	TRBV13	TRBJ2-5
CASRLGLLSTEAFF	TRBV7-2	TRBJ1-1